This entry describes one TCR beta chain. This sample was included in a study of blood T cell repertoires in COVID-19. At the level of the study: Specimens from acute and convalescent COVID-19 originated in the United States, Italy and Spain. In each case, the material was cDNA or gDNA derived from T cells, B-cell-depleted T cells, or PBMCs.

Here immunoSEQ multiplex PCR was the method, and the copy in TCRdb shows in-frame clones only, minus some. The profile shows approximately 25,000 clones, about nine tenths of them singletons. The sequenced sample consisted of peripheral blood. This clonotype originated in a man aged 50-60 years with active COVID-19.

The DNA for the CDR3 is TGCGCCAGCAGCTTGGGGGACAGGGTCTCTGGGGCCAACGTCCTGACTTTC. Protein product: CASSLGDRVSGANVLTF. The chain is built from TRBV5-1 and TRBJ2-6, with 9 bases lining up with TRBD1. The CDR3 loop spans 17 amino acids. The germline V gene encodes CDR1 SGHRS and CDR2 YFSETQ. The trim removed 0 bases at V and 0 bases at J, leaving 1 base unmatched.